The source of this T cell receptor beta chain is a study of T cell changes during pregnancy in multiple sclerosis. Profiling relied on immunoSEQ multiplex PCR, and the TCRdb table lists in-frame clones only, not all of them. The repertoire holds around 8,400 clones, with about 87% as singletons. CDR1 LGHNA and CDR2 YNFKEQ come from the germline V gene. Losses at the gene ends were 1 base for V and 6 bases for J; bases not matched to a gene: 14. The CDR3 runs to 19 residues. The sequences come from CD8+ T cells from peripheral blood mononuclear cells, collected in the first trimester of pregnancy. This TCR came from a female donor in good health, enrolled as a control in a pregnancy study. The rearrangement uses TRBV4-2 and TRBJ2-3, with 12 bases fitting TRBD2. The CDR3 spells CASSQAQTSGGPGGDTQYF. The CDR3 DNA reads as TGTGCCAGCAGCCAAGCGCAGACTAGCGGGGGCCCCGGGGGGGATACGCAGTATTTT.